This T cell receptor beta chain was retrieved from a study of T cells in localized non-small cell lung cancer. Study-level results: In adjacent lung appeared a median around 57 of the top 100 tumor clones. Uninvolved adjacent lung had higher T cell clonality than tumor and all other tissues. Because only a single region of the tumor was sequenced, heterogeneity remains possible.

V lost 5 bases, J lost 7 bases, and 12 bases stayed unmatched. This CDR3 comprises 18 residues. Germline assignment: CDR1 SEHNR and CDR2 FQNEAQ (reference sequence). With respect to this clone: Its matching antigen is unknown.

Repertoires were generated with immunoSEQ multiplex PCR, while TCRdb's copy carries only in-frame clones and drops some. The sample lists approximately 40,000 clones; approximately 83% were seen once. The clonotype originates from a man aged 35 to 70 with stage I lung adenocarcinoma. The chain couples TRBV7-9 to TRBJ2-1; 15 nucleotides match TRBD2. The material was peripheral blood, obtained before any cancer treatment. The CDR3 nucleotides read TGTGCCAGCAGCCCCCGGACTAGCGGGAGGGCCAGTGGTAATGAGCAGTTCTTC. Its protein is CASSPRTSGRASGNEQFF.